A selection of T cell receptor beta chains follows, all from one sample in a study of T cell responses to AZD1222 COVID-19 vaccine. Only in-frame clones appear in the TCRdb table, and some are missing; sequencing was by immunoSEQ multiplex PCR. The sample lists about 120,000 clones; 70% to 90% were seen once. Sample: peripheral blood, taken on day 0 of AZD1222 vaccination. The receptors come from an adult in good health. The CDR3 runs from the conserved cysteine through the conserved F or W. The D gene is left open where the match is weak. Clone size appears in some rows only: once, few, many, or a class for an expanded clone.

j_gene: TRBJ2-1
abundance: few
d_gene: TRBD2
v_gene: TRBV5-1
CDR3aa: CASSLAGSTSGEQFF
CDR3nt: TGCGCCAGCAGCTTGGCAGGGTCGACTAGCGGAGAGCAGTTCTTC

j_gene: TRBJ2-7
abundance: .
d_gene: TRBD2
v_gene: TRBV2
CDR3aa: CASLWREAYPYEQYF
CDR3nt: TGTGCCAGCTTATGGCGGGAGGCCTACCCCTACGAGCAGTACTTC

j_gene: TRBJ1-2
abundance: .
d_gene: TRBD1
v_gene: TRBV19
CDR3aa: CASSSPGQGNYGYTF
CDR3nt: TGTGCCAGTAGTTCGCCGGGACAGGGGAACTATGGCTACACCTTC

j_gene: TRBJ2-5
abundance: .
d_gene: TRBD1
v_gene: TRBV5-1
CDR3aa: CASSATGTGRETQYF
CDR3nt: TGCGCCAGCAGCGCAACCGGGACAGGGCGAGAGACCCAGTACTTC

j_gene: TRBJ1-6
abundance: .
d_gene: .
v_gene: TRBV28
CDR3aa: CASSGGSTALHF
CDR3nt: TGTGCCAGCAGTGGGGGCTCCACGGCCCTCCACTTT

j_gene: TRBJ2-5
abundance: .
d_gene: TRBD2
v_gene: TRBV6-6
CDR3aa: CASTTGGEETQYF
CDR3nt: TGTGCCAGCACCACGGGGGGGGAAGAGACCCAGTACTTC

j_gene: TRBJ1-2
abundance: once
d_gene: TRBD1
v_gene: TRBV30
CDR3aa: CAWSRQGLSGYTF
CDR3nt: TGTGCCTGGAGTCGACAGGGTCTTTCTGGCTACACCTTC

j_gene: TRBJ2-1
abundance: .
d_gene: .
v_gene: TRBV27
CDR3aa: CASSQPRGREFGNEQFF
CDR3nt: TGTGCCAGCAGCCAACCCAGGGGGCGGGAGTTCGGCAATGAGCAGTTCTTC

j_gene: TRBJ1-3
abundance: few
d_gene: TRBD1
v_gene: TRBV6-2/TRBV6-3
CDR3aa: CASSLQPGTGAQLGNTIYF
CDR3nt: TGTGCCAGCAGTCTCCAACCCGGGACAGGCGCTCAACTTGGAAACACCATATATTTT

j_gene: TRBJ1-1
abundance: .
d_gene: TRBD1
v_gene: TRBV6-2/TRBV6-3
CDR3aa: CASSYLTGGWYTEAFF
CDR3nt: TGTGCCAGCAGTTACCTGACAGGGGGTTGGTATACTGAAGCTTTCTTT

j_gene: TRBJ1-1
abundance: .
d_gene: .
v_gene: TRBV7-3
CDR3aa: CASSNNLNTEAFF
CDR3nt: TGTGCCAGCAGCAACAACTTGAACACTGAAGCTTTCTTT

j_gene: TRBJ2-7
abundance: once
d_gene: .
v_gene: TRBV28
CDR3aa: CASSVYSYEQYF
CDR3nt: TGTGCCAGCAGTGTGTATTCCTACGAGCAGTACTTC

j_gene: TRBJ2-3
abundance: .
d_gene: TRBD2
v_gene: TRBV28
CDR3aa: CASRGGFTDTQYF
CDR3nt: TGTGCCTCCCGGGGGGGGTTCACAGATACGCAGTATTTT

j_gene: TRBJ2-7
abundance: .
d_gene: TRBD2
v_gene: TRBV9
CDR3aa: CASSVGEGRDSWNF
CDR3nt: TGTGCCAGCAGCGTAGGGGAGGGGCGGGACTCATGGAACTTC

j_gene: TRBJ1-4
abundance: .
d_gene: .
v_gene: TRBV7-9
CDR3aa: CASSLVGPNEKLFF
CDR3nt: TGTGCCAGCAGCTTGGTGGGACCTAATGAAAAACTGTTTTTT

j_gene: TRBJ2-5
abundance: .
d_gene: .
v_gene: TRBV2
CDR3aa: CASSHYAETQETQYF
CDR3nt: TGTGCCAGCAGTCATTATGCTGAAACCCAAGAGACCCAATACTTC

j_gene: TRBJ2-4
abundance: few
d_gene: TRBD2
v_gene: TRBV11-2
CDR3aa: CASSQLAGGVIQYF
CDR3nt: TGTGCCAGCAGCCAACTAGCGGGAGGGGTTATTCAGTACTTC

j_gene: TRBJ2-1
abundance: .
d_gene: .
v_gene: TRBV28
CDR3aa: CASSLLQGLGQNEQFF
CDR3nt: TGTGCCAGCAGTTTATTACAGGGCCTTGGTCAAAATGAGCAGTTCTTC

j_gene: TRBJ2-1
abundance: .
d_gene: TRBD2
v_gene: TRBV20-1
CDR3aa: CSASRGMAGGPPNNEQFF
CDR3nt: TGCAGTGCTAGTCGGGGGATGGCGGGGGGCCCCCCTAACAATGAGCAGTTCTTC

j_gene: TRBJ1-4
abundance: once
d_gene: .
v_gene: TRBV5-4
CDR3aa: CASSRTTTNEKLFF
CDR3nt: TGTGCCAGCAGCCGTACAACAACTAATGAAAAACTGTTTTTT

j_gene: TRBJ1-1
abundance: .
d_gene: .
v_gene: TRBV7-2
CDR3aa: CASRVVNTEAFF
CDR3nt: TGTGCCAGCCGAGTTGTGAACACTGAAGCTTTCTTT

j_gene: TRBJ1-1
abundance: .
d_gene: .
v_gene: TRBV18
CDR3aa: CASSPWSRTNTEAFF
CDR3nt: TGTGCCAGCTCACCGTGGAGCCGCACGAACACTGAAGCTTTCTTT

j_gene: TRBJ2-2
abundance: .
d_gene: .
v_gene: TRBV5-1
CDR3aa: CASSSGLDTGELFF
CDR3nt: TGCGCCAGCAGCTCGGGACTTGACACCGGGGAGCTGTTTTTT

j_gene: TRBJ2-5
abundance: .
d_gene: TRBD1
v_gene: TRBV7-2
CDR3aa: CASSSGQGAKTQYF
CDR3nt: TGTGCCAGCAGCTCCGGACAGGGGGCGAAGACCCAGTACTTC

j_gene: TRBJ1-4
abundance: .
d_gene: .
v_gene: TRBV19
CDR3aa: CATNPIGGTNEKLFF
CDR3nt: TGTGCCACCAACCCCATTGGTGGAACTAATGAAAAACTGTTTTTT

j_gene: TRBJ2-1
abundance: .
d_gene: TRBD1
v_gene: TRBV5-4
CDR3aa: CASSATTGVDEQFF
CDR3nt: TGTGCCAGCAGCGCCACGACAGGGGTCGATGAGCAGTTCTTC

j_gene: TRBJ1-1
abundance: .
d_gene: .
v_gene: TRBV2
CDR3aa: CASSDQGPARAFF
CDR3nt: TGTGCCAGCAGTGACCAGGGGCCCGCCCGGGCTTTCTTT